This T cell receptor (beta chain) originates from a study of OX40 agonist ivuxolimab in advanced cancers. Study summary: Of the participants, about 40% had some prior anti-PD-1, anti-PD-L1 or anti-CTLA-4 therapy, which was allowed. Study-level findings and limits: The CD4+ and CD8+ T cells in the blood had expanded clonally by week 6 at 0.1 to 3.0 mg/kg. Compared with CD4+, CD8+ T cells on average had more expanded clones.

V gave up 10 bases and J gave up 2 bases, with 6 bases separating them. From germline, CDR1 is MDHEN and CDR2 SYDVKM. The CDR3 totals 12 residues. Produced via immunoSEQ multiplex PCR; TCRdb's table is partial and in-frame only. The table lists 65,000 to 90,000 clones, around nine tenths of them singletons, with 0.6% to 0.75% in the top ten. Concerning this clone itself: Its cognate antigen is unknown.

This rearrangement joins TRBV28 to TRBJ2-6; D might be TRBD1 (5 bases). The sequence derives from an adult with an advanced solid tumor such as melanoma, head and neck, liver or kidney cancer. The sequencing used CD4+ or CD8+ T cells sorted from blood, collected in a trial of the OX40 agonist ivuxolimab. This CDR3 is CATGTGANVLTF. CDR3 coding DNA: TGTGCCACAGGGACTGGGGCCAACGTCCTGACTTTC.